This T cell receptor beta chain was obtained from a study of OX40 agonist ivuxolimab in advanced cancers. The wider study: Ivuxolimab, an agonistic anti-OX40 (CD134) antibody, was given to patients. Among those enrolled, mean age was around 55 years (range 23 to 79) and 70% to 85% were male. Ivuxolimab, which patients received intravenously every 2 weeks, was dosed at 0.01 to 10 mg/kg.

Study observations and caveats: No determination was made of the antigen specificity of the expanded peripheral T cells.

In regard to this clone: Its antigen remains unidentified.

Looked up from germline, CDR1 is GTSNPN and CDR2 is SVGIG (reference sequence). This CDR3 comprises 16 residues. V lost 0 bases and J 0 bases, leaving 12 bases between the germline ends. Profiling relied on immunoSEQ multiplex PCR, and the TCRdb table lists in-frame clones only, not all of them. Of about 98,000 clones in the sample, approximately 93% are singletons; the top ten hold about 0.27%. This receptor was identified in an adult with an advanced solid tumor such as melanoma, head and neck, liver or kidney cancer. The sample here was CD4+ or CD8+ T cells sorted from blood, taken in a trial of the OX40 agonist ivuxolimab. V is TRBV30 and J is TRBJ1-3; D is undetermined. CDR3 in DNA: TGTGCCTGGAGTGTAGGCCCCCCGGGCTCTGGAAACACCATATATTTT. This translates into CAWSVGPPGSGNTIYF.